These T cell receptor beta chains were read from a single sample in a study of post-analysis software for immune sequencing data. TCRdb reprocessed the PCR reads with MiXCR, giving one entry per CDR3 protein. The sample records roughly 400,000 distinct CDR3 sequences, over 30% being singletons. What was sequenced was blood. The receptors come from a girl aged 2 to 10 with multiple sclerosis. Each CDR3 is given with its conserved first and last residue. D genes are given only for firm matches. Clone size appears in some rows only: once, few, many, or a class for an expanded clone.

>NA|TRBV12-3/TRBV12-4|TRBD1|TRBJ1-5
TGTGCCAGCAGTTCGGGACAGGGAAATGTTCAGCCCCAGCATTTT
CASSSGQGNVQPQHF
>NA|TRBV7-3|NA|TRBJ2-6
TGTGCCAGCAGCCACGGGCCTGGTCCTGGGGCCAACGTCCTGACTTTC
CASSHGPGPGANVLTF
>few|TRBV9|NA|TRBJ2-7
TGTGCCAGCAGCGTGGGTAGCACCTACGAGCAGTACTTC
CASSVGSTYEQYF
>NA|TRBV5-1|NA|TRBJ2-3
TGCGCCAGCAGCCCCTCGCTGGGAGATACGCAGTATTTT
CASSPSLGDTQYF
>NA|TRBV10-3|TRBD2|TRBJ2-5
TGTGTCATCACTAGCGGGGGGACCTTTGAGCAGTACTTC
CVITSGGTFEQYF
>few|TRBV12-3/TRBV12-4|NA|TRBJ2-7
TGTGCCAGCAGTTTGGCAGGGTTAGGAAAGTACGAGCAGTACTTC
CASSLAGLGKYEQYF
>NA|TRBV6-2/TRBV6-3|TRBD2|TRBJ2-1
TGTGCCAGCAAAGGGTCTAGCGGGAGGGCCACCTACAATGGGCAGTTCTTC
CASKGSSGRATYNGQFF
>few|TRBV28|NA|TRBJ2-3
TGTGCCAGCAGTTTAGACAGTACTAGCACAGATACGCAGTATTTT
CASSLDSTSTDTQYF
>NA|TRBV7-9|TRBD1|TRBJ2-4
TGTGCCAGCAGCATACAGGGGGCGAGGGCCAAAAACATTCAGTACTTC
CASSIQGARAKNIQYF
>once|TRBV5-6|NA|TRBJ2-1
TGTGCCAGCAGCTTGGCCGGCAGATCCTCCTACAATGAGCAGTTCTTC
CASSLAGRSSYNEQFF
>NA|TRBV21-1|NA|TRBJ2-7
TGTGCCAGCAGCAAAAGACTAGAGCAGTACTTC
CASSKRLEQYF
>few|TRBV27|NA|TRBJ2-7
TGTGCCAGCAGTATTAGGGGTTCGGCCCCCTACGAGCAGTACTTC
CASSIRGSAPYEQYF
>NA|TRBV7-2|TRBD2|TRBJ2-7
TGTGCCAGCACCCATAGCGGGGGAAGCTCCTACGAGCAGTACTTC
CASTHSGGSSYEQYF
>NA|TRBV7-9|NA|TRBJ2-5
TGTGCCAGCAGCACCCCAATTGACAGGAGGGAAGAGACCCAGTACTTC
CASSTPIDRREETQYF
>many|TRBV6-5|NA|TRBJ2-7
TGTGCCAGCACCCAACGAGAAGGGGCCGAGCAGTACTTC
CASTQREGAEQYF
>few|TRBV29-1|TRBD2|TRBJ2-5
TGCAGCGTGATCTCTGGGGGGGGAGGCGTTTTTGGGGAGCAGTACTTC
CSVISGGGGVFGEQYF
>NA|TRBV18|TRBD1|TRBJ1-1
TGTGCCAGCTCACCGCATCAGGGGGAGACTGAAGCTTTCTTT
CASSPHQGETEAFF
>few|TRBV4-1|TRBD2|TRBJ2-7
TGCGCCAGCAGCCAAGATGGAGCGGGGGCGAACTACGAGCAGTACTTC
CASSQDGAGANYEQYF
>many|TRBV5-1|NA|TRBJ1-5
TGTGCCAGCAGTTGGGACAGCAATCAGCCCCAGCATTTT
CASSWDSNQPQHF
>NA|TRBV20-1|TRBD1|TRBJ2-7
TGCAGTGCTAGAGTCGGGACAGGGGGAGACGAGCAGTACTTC
CSARVGTGGDEQYF
>once|TRBV29-1|NA|TRBJ1-1
TGCAGCGCCGGACCTGGCGACACTGAAGCTTTCTTT
CSAGPGDTEAFF
>NA|TRBV29-1|NA|TRBJ2-3
TGCAGCGTTTTCGCAGATACGCAGTATTTT
CSVFADTQYF
>NA|TRBV6-4|NA|TRBJ1-2
TGTGCCAGCAGTGACATGGTGCAAAACTATGGCTACACCTTC
CASSDMVQNYGYTF
>few|TRBV3-1|NA|TRBJ1-1
TGTGCCAGCAGCCAAGAGGCGGATTGGGCTGAAGCTTTCTTT
CASSQEADWAEAFF
>NA|TRBV5-1|TRBD1|TRBJ2-7
TGCGCCAGCAGCTTTACCGGGACAGGAACCTACGAGCAGTACTTC
CASSFTGTGTYEQYF
>few|TRBV5-1|TRBD1|TRBJ2-5
TGCGCCAGCAGCTTCCGGACAGGATCCCAAGAGACCCAGTACTTC
CASSFRTGSQETQYF
>NA|TRBV4-2|NA|TRBJ2-1
TGTGCCAGCAGCCAAGGGTTTACCCAGTTCTTC
CASSQGFTQFF
>few|TRBV7-9|TRBD2|TRBJ2-7
TGTGCCAGCAGCTTAGTGACTAGCTCTCCCGAGCAGTACTTC
CASSLVTSSPEQYF
>NA|TRBV12-3/TRBV12-4|TRBD1|TRBJ2-5
TGTGCCAGCAGTTTTGGGACAGGGGGAGAGACCCAGTACTTC
CASSFGTGGETQYF
>NA|TRBV4-1|TRBD1|TRBJ2-7
TGCGCCAGCAGCCAAGAGTGGACAGGGGCCGTCGGGCAGTACTTC
CASSQEWTGAVGQYF
>few|TRBV5-1|NA|TRBJ1-2
TGCGCCAGCAGCCCCAGATGGGTCGTTAGTCCCACCAACTATGGCTACACCTTC
CASSPRWVVSPTNYGYTF
>NA|TRBV29-1|NA|TRBJ2-5
TGCAGCGCTGGTCCCGTGACAGACATGGAGACCCAGTACTTC
CSAGPVTDMETQYF
>few|TRBV7-3|NA|TRBJ2-3
TGTGCCAGCAGCCCCGGGACCCCCAATACGCAGTATTTT
CASSPGTPNTQYF
>NA|TRBV28|NA|TRBJ2-3
TGTGCCAGCAGTTCCGACATCCCAGATACGCAGTATTTT
CASSSDIPDTQYF
>few|TRBV7-9|TRBD1|TRBJ1-6
TGTGCCAGCAGCCCCGATGAGACAGGGAATTCACCCCTCCACTTT
CASSPDETGNSPLHF
>few|TRBV6-1|NA|TRBJ2-6
TGTGCCAGCAGCCCCTTCAGGAGAGATTGGTCATCTGGGGCCAACGTCCTGACTTTC
CASSPFRRDWSSGANVLTF
>NA|TRBV6-2/TRBV6-3|TRBD2|TRBJ2-1
TGTGCCAGCAGTTTAGAAGCGGGAGGGGACAATGAGCAGTTCTTC
CASSLEAGGDNEQFF
>few|TRBV10-2|NA|TRBJ2-3
TGCGCCAGCACCGCGAGGGACACAGATACGCAGTATTTT
CASTARDTDTQYF
>NA|TRBV20-1|NA|TRBJ2-3
TGCAGTGCTATTCGTGGTTTCACAGATACGCAGTATTTT
CSAIRGFTDTQYF
>NA|TRBV6-1|TRBD1|TRBJ2-7
TGTGCCAGCACCGGGACAGGGCTGAACGAGCAGTACTTC
CASTGTGLNEQYF
>NA|TRBV4-1|NA|TRBJ1-2
TGCGCCAGCAGCCAAGATGGGACACGGAAGAACTATGGCTACACCTTC
CASSQDGTRKNYGYTF
>NA|TRBV6-5|TRBD1|TRBJ1-4
TGTGCCAGCAGTCTATACAGGGGAGATGAAAAACTGTTTTTT
CASSLYRGDEKLFF
>few|TRBV20-1|NA|TRBJ1-2
TGCAGTGCTAGAAGGGAATATGGCTACACCTTC
CSARREYGYTF
>NA|TRBV14|NA|TRBJ2-1
TGTGCCAGCAGCCCCGGACAGCCCAGCTCCTACAATGAGCAGTTCTTC
CASSPGQPSSYNEQFF
>few|TRBV5-1|NA|TRBJ1-4
TGCGCCAGCAGCTCTGGAGAGAATGAAAAACTGTTTTTT
CASSSGENEKLFF
>once|TRBV7-2|TRBD1|TRBJ2-7
TGTGCCAGCAGCTTAGTTGCGCCCGGGACAGGTAGCTACGAGCAGTACTTC
CASSLVAPGTGSYEQYF
>few|TRBV7-2|TRBD2|TRBJ2-7
TGTGCCAGCAGCTTAACCAGCGGGGACTACGAGCAGTACTTC
CASSLTSGDYEQYF
>NA|TRBV7-6|NA|TRBJ2-3
TGTGCCAGCAGCTTAGATTCTGGGGCAGATACGCAGTATTTT
CASSLDSGADTQYF
>few|TRBV20-1|TRBD1|TRBJ2-5
TGCAGTGCTCCCAAGGGACAGATCCAAGAGACCCAGTACTTC
CSAPKGQIQETQYF
>many|TRBV5-6|NA|TRBJ2-4
TGTGCCAGCAGCTTGTCAGCAGGAGCCAAAAACATTCAGTACTTC
CASSLSAGAKNIQYF
>few|TRBV27|NA|TRBJ2-7
TGTGCCAGCAGTTTATCGACGGGGACCGTTTACGAGCAGTACTTC
CASSLSTGTVYEQYF
>NA|TRBV5-1|NA|TRBJ2-4
TGCGCCAGCAGCTTGTCAGGGGACATTCAGTACTTC
CASSLSGDIQYF
>NA|TRBV4-1|NA|TRBJ1-2
TGCGCCAGCAGCCATATTGAAGGAAACAACTATGGCTACACCTTC
CASSHIEGNNYGYTF
>few|TRBV9|TRBD2|TRBJ2-1
TGTGCCAGCAGCCCTGGGACTAGCGGGGGAGACAATGAGCAGTTCTTC
CASSPGTSGGDNEQFF
>NA|TRBV27|NA|TRBJ2-1
TGTGCCAGCAGTTTACCAGGGCTGCCCAATGAGCAGTTCTTC
CASSLPGLPNEQFF
>NA|TRBV6-5|NA|TRBJ1-1
TGTGCCAGCACCAGGGAGAGGCTGGGCACTGAAGCTTTCTTT
CASTRERLGTEAFF
>NA|TRBV12-3/TRBV12-4|NA|TRBJ2-1
TGTGCCAGCAGTGACAGCCTCTCCTACAATGAGCAGTTCTTC
CASSDSLSYNEQFF
>few|TRBV10-3|TRBD2|TRBJ2-7
TGTGCCATCAGTGAGTCGACTCTAGCGGGAGACGACGAGCAGTACTTC
CAISESTLAGDDEQYF
>NA|TRBV7-2|TRBD2|TRBJ2-6
TGTGCCAGCAGTACCCTAGCGGGAGGGCCTGCTGGGGCCAACGTCCTGACTTTC
CASSTLAGGPAGANVLTF